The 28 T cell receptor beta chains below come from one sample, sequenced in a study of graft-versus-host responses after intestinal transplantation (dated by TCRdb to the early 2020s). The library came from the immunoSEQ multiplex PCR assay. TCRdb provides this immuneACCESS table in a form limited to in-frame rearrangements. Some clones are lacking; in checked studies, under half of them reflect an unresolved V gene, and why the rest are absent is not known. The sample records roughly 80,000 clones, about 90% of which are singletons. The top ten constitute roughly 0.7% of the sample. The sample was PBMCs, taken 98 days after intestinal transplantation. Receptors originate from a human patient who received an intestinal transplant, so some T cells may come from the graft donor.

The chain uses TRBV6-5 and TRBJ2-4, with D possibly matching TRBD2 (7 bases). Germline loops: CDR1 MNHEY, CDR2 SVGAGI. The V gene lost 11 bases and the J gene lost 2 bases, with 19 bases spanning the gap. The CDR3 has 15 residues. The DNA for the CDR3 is TGTGCCCCAACAGTCGGGGGGCGGCCCAAAAACATTCAGTACTTC. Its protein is CAPTVGGRPKNIQYF.

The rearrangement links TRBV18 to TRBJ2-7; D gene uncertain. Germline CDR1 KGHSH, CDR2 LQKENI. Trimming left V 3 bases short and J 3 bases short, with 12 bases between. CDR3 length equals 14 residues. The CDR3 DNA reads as TGTGCCAGCTCACCTAAGGGCTCGGGCTACGAGCAGTACTTC. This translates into CASSPKGSGYEQYF. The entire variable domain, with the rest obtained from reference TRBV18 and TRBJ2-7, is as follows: NAGVMQNPRHLVRRRGQEARLRCSPMKGHSHVYWYRQLPEEGLKFMVYLQKENIIDESGMPKERFSAEFPKEGPSILRIQQVVRGDSAAYFCASSPKGSGYEQYFGPGTRLTVT.

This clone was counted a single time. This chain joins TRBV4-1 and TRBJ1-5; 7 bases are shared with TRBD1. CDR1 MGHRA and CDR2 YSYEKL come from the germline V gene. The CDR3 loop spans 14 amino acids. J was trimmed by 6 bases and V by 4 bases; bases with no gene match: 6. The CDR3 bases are TGCGCCAGCAGCCCGCTCAGGGGGACTCAGCCCCAGCATTTT. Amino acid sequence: CASSPLRGTQPQHF.

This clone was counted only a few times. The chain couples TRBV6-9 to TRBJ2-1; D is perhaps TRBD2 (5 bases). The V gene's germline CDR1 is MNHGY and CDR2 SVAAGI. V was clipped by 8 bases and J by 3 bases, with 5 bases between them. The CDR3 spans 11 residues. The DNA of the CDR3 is TGTGCCAGCCGGGACTACAATGAGCAGTTCTTC. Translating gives CASRDYNEQFF.

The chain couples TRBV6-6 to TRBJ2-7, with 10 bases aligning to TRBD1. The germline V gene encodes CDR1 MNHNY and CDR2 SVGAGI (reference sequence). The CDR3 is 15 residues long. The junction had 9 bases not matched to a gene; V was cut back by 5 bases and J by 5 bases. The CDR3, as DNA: TGTGCCAGCAGTCAGACCGGGACAGGGGATAACGAGCAGTACTTC. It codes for CASSQTGTGDNEQYF.

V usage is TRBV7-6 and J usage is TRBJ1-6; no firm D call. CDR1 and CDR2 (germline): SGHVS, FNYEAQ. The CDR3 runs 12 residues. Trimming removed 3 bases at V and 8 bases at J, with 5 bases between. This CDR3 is CASSFEDSPLHF. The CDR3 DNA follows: TGTGCCAGCAGCTTTGAAGATTCACCCCTCCACTTT.

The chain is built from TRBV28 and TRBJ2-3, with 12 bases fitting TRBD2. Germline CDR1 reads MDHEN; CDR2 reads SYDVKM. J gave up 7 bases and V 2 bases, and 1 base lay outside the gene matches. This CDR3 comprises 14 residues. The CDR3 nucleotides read TGTGCCAGCAGTTTAGGACTAGCGGGGCATACGCAGTATTTT. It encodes CASSLGLAGHTQYF. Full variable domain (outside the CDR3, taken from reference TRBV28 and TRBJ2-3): DVKVTQSSRYLVKRTGEKVFLECVQDMDHENMFWYRQDPGLGLRLIYFSYDVKMKEKGDIPEGYSVSREKKERFSLILESASTNQTSMYLCASSLGLAGHTQYFGPGTRLTVL.

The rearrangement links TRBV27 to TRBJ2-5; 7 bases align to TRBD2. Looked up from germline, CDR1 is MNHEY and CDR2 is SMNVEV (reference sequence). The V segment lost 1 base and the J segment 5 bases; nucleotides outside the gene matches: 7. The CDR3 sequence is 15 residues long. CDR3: CASSLFASGGETQYF. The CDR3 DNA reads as TGTGCCAGCAGTTTATTTGCTAGCGGAGGGGAGACCCAGTACTTC.

The CDR3 loop is CASSPRQGLSYEQYF. The CDR3 coding sequence is TGCGCCAGCAGCCCCCGACAGGGCCTCTCCTACGAGCAGTACTTC. The J gene is TRBJ2-7, the V gene TRBV4-1; 7 bases align to TRBD1. This CDR3 is 15 amino acids long. The germline V gene encodes CDR1 MGHRA and CDR2 YSYEKL. J gave up 0 bases and V 4 bases, and 6 bases lay outside the gene matches.

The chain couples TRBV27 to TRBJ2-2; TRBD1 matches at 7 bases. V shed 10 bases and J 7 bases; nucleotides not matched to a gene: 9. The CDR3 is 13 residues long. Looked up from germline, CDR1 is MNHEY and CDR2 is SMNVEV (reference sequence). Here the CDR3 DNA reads TGTGCCATTTCCACAGGGGTCCACGGGGAGCTGTTTTTT. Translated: CAISTGVHGELFF.

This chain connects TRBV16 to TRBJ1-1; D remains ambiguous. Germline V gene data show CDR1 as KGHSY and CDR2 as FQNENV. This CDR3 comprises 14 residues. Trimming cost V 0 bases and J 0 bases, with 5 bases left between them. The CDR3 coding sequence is TGTGCCAGCAGCCAATCAGGCATGAACACTGAAGCTTTCTTT. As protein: CASSQSGMNTEAFF.

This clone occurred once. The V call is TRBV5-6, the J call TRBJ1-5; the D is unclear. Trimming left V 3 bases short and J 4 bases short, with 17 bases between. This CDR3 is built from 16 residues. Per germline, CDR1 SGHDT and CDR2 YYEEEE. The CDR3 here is CASSSHRRLGNQPQHF. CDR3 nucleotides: TGTGCCAGCAGCTCCCACCGAAGGCTGGGGAATCAGCCCCAGCATTTT.

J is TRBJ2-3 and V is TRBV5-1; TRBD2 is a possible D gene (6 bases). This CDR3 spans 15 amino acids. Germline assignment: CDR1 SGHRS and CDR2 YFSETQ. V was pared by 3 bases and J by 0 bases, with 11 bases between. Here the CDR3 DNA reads TGCGCCAGCAGCTACCGTGGGACTAGCACAGATACGCAGTATTTT. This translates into CASSYRGTSTDTQYF.

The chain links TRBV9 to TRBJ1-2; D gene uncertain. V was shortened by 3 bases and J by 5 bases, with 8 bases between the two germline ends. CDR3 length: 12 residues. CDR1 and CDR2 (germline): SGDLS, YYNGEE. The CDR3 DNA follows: TGTGCCAGCAGCGCGGACCTTTATGGCTACACCTTC. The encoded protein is CASSADLYGYTF.

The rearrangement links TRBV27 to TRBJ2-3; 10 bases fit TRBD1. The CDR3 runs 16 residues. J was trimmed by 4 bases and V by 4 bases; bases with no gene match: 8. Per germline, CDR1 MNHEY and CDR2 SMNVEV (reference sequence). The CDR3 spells CASSSIGTGEADTQYF. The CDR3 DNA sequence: TGTGCCAGCAGTTCAATCGGGACAGGGGAAGCAGATACGCAGTATTTT.

CDR3 sequence (DNA): TGTGCCAGCAGTCCCTTAGTAGGGGGAGGCGAGACCCAGTACTTC. Amino acids: CASSPLVGGGETQYF. This rearrangement joins TRBV6-1 to TRBJ2-5; tentatively, D is TRBD1 or TRBD2 (6 bases each). In germline, CDR1 is MNHNS, CDR2 SASEGT. This CDR3 contains 15 residues. V was pared by 5 bases and J by 5 bases, with 18 bases between.

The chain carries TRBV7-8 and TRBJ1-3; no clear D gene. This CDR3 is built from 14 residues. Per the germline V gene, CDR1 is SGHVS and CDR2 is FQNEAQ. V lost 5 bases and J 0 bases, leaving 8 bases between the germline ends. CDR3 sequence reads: CASSTQLSGNTIYF. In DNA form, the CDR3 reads TGTGCCAGCAGCACGCAGCTCTCTGGAAACACCATATATTTT. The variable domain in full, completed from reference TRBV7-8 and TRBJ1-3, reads GAGVSQSPRYKVAKRGQDVALRCDPISGHVSLFWYQQALGQGPEFLTYFQNEAQLDKSGLPSDRFFAERPEGSVSTLKIQRTQQEDSAVYLCASSTQLSGNTIYFGEGSWLTVV.

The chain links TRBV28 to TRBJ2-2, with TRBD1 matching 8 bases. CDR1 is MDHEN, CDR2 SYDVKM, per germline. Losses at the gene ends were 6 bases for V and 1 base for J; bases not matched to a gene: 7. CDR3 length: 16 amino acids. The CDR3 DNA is TGTGCCAGCAGGGACTCGGGACAGGAGAACACCGGGGAGCTGTTTTTT. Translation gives CASRDSGQENTGELFF.

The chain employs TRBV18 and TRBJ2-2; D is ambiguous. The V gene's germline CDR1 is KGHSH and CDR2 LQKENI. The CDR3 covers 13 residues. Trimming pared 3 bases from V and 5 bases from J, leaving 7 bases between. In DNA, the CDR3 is TGTGCCAGCTCACCGACTTCAACCGGGGAGCTGTTTTTT. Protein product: CASSPTSTGELFF.

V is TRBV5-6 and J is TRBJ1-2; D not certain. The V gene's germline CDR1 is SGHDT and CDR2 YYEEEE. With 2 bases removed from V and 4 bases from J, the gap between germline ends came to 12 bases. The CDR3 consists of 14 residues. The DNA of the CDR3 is TGTGCCAGCAGCTTAGGAGGTCTGGGCTATGGCTACACCTTC. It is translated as CASSLGGLGYGYTF.

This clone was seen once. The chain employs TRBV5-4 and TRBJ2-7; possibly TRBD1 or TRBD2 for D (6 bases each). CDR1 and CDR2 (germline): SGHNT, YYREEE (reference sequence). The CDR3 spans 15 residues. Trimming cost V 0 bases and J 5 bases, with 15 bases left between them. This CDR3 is CASSLVTGTGNEQYF. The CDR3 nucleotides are TGTGCCAGCAGCTTGGTCACAGGGACTGGAAACGAGCAGTACTTC.

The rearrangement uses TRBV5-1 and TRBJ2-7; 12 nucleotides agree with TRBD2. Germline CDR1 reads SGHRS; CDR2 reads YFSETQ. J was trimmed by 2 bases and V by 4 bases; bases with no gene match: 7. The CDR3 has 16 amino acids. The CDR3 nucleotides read TGCGCCAGCAGCCCGGAACTAGCGGGGGGTACCTACGAGCAGTACTTC. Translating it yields CASSPELAGGTYEQYF. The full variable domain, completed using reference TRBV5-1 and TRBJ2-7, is KAGVTQTPRYLIKTRGQQVTLSCSPISGHRSVSWYQQTPGQGLQFLFEYFSETQRNKGNFPGRFSGRQFSNSRSEMNVSTLELGDSALYLCASSPELAGGTYEQYFGPGTRLTVT.

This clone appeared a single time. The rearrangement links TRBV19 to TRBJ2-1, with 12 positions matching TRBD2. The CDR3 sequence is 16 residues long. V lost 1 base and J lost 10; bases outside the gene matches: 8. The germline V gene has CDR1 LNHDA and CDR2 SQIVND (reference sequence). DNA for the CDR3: TGTGCCAGTAGTATAGTCGCTAGACTAGCGGGAGACGAGCAGTTCTTC. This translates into CASSIVARLAGDEQFF.

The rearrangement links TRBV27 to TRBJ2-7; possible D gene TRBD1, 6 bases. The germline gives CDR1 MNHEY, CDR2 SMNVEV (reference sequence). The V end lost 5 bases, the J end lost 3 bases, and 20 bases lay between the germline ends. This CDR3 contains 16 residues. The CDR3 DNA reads TGTGCCAGCAGTACCTCACAGGGCCAACTTATCTACGAGCAGTACTTC. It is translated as CASSTSQGQLIYEQYF.

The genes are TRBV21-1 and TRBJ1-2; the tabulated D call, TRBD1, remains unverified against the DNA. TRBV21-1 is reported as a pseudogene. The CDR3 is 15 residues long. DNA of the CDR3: TGTGCCAGCAGCATCCGGACAGGGGCCTACTATGGCTACACCTTC. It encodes CASSIRTGAYYGYTF.

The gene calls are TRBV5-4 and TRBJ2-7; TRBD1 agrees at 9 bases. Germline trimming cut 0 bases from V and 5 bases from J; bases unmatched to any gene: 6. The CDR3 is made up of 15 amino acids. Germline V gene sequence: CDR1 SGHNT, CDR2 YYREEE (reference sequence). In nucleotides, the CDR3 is TGTGCCAGCAGCTTGGTGGGTACAGGGGGCAACGAGCAGTACTTC. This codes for CASSLVGTGGNEQYF.

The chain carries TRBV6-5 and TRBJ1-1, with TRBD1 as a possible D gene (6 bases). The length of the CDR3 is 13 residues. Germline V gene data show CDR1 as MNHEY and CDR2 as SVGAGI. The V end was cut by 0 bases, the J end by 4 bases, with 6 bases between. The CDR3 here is CASSYSGGTEAFF. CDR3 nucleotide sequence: TGTGCCAGCAGTTACTCAGGGGGCACTGAAGCTTTCTTT.

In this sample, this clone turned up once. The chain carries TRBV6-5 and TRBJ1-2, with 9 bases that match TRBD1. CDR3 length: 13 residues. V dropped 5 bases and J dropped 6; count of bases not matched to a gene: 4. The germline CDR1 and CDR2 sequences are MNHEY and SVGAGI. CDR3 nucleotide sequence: TGTGCCAGCAGTGAACGGACAGGGGATGGCTACACCTTC. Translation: CASSERTGDGYTF.